This T cell receptor (beta chain) was sequenced during a study of control samples from healthy donors and cancer patients. This CDR3 spans 15 amino acids. Germline CDR1 reads MNHEY; CDR2 reads SVGEGT. With 5 bases removed from V and 11 bases from J, the gap between germline ends came to 24 bases. Only in-frame clones appear in the TCRdb table, and some are missing; sequencing was by immunoSEQ multiplex PCR. The table includes 80,000 or so clones, roughly 89% detected once. The gene calls are TRBV6-2 or TRBV6-3 and TRBJ1-1; possibly TRBD1 for D (6 bases). Sequenced sample: blood. The sequence was obtained from a man aged 45 to 65 in good health. CDR3 residues: CASSVPHVTGAEAFF. The CDR3 bases are TGTGCCAGCAGTGTCCCCCACGTAACGGGGGCGGAGGCTTTCTTT.